This TCR beta chain was recovered during a study of T cells after yellow fever vaccination. Study as a whole: SMART-Seq v4 Ultra Low Input handled preparation of low-cell-number fractions. Overall study results and limits: After the booster, over 95% of CD4 and about nine tenths of CD8 primary-response clones were re-detected. CD4 and CD8 compartments shared a small share of clonotypes.

This clonotype was picked up many times. The target antigen is unknown. CDR3 size: 13 residues. Trimming left V 5 bases short and J 5 bases short, with 12 bases between. Looked up from germline, CDR1 is MGHRA and CDR2 is YSYEKL. TCRdb itself ran the 5' RACE reads through MiXCR, one entry per CDR3 protein. This table has about 69,000 distinct CDR3 sequences, approximately 5% appearing once. The receptor comes from a man aged 18 to 29 who received the YFV17D yellow fever vaccine. V and J are TRBV4-1 and TRBJ1-1; possibly TRBD1 for D (6 bases). Source: CD4+ T cells sorted from PBMCs, taken roughly 15 days after the first yellow fever vaccination. The CDR3 DNA sequence: TGCGCCAGCAGCTCGACAGGCCAAACTGAAGCTTTCTTT. It yields the protein CASSSTGQTEAFF.